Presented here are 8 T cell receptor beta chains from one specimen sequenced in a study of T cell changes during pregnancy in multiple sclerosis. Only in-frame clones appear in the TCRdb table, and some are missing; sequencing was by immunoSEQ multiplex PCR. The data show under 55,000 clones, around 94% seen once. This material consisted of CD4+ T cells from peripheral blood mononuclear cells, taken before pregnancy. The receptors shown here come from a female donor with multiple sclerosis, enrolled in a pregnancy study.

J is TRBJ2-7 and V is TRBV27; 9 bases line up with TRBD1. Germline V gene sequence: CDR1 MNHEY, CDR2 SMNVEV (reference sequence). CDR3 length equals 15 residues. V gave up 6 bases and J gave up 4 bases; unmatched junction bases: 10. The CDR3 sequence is CASSPLGTGTYEQYF. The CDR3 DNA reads TGTGCCAGCAGCCCATTAGGGACAGGGACTTACGAGCAGTACTTC.

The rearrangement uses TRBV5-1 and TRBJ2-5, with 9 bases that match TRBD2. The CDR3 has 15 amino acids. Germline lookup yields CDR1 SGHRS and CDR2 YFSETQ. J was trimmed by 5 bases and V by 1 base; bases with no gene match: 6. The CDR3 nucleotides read TGCGCCAGCAGCTTGACTAGCGGGTGGGGTGAGACCCAGTACTTC. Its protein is CASSLTSGWGETQYF.

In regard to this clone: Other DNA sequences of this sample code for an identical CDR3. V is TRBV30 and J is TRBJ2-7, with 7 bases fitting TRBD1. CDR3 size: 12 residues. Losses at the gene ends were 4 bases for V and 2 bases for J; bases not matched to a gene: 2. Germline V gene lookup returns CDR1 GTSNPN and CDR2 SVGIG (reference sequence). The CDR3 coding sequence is TGTGCCTGGAAACAGGGGACCTACGAGCAGTACTTC. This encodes CAWKQGTYEQYF.

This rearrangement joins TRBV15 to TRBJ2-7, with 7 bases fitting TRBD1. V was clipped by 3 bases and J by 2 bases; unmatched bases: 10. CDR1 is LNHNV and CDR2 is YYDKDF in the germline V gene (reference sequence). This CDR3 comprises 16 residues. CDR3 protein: CATSSLQTGSTYEQYF. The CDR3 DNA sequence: TGTGCCACCAGCAGCCTACAGACAGGGTCAACCTACGAGCAGTACTTC.

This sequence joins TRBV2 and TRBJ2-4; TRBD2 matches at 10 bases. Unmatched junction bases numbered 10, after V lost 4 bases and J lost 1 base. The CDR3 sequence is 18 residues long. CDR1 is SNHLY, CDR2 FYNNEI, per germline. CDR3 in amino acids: CASSGGAGGRLAKNIQYF. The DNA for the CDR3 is TGTGCCAGCAGTGGAGGAGCGGGAGGGCGGCTGGCCAAAAACATTCAGTACTTC. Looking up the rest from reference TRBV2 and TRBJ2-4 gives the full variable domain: EPEVTQTPSHQVTQMGQEVILRCVPISNHLYFYWYRQILGQKVEFLVSFYNNEISEKSEIFDDQFSVERPDGSNFTLKIRSTKLEDSAMYFCASSGGAGGRLAKNIQYFGAGTRLSVL.

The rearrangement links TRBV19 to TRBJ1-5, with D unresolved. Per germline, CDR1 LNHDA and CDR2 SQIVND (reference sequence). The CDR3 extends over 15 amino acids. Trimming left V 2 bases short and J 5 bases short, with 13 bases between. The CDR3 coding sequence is TGTGCCAGTAGTATAATTTTCACAGTTTATCAGCCCCAGCATTTT. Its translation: CASSIIFTVYQPQHF. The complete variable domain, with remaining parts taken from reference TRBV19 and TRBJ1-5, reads DGGITQSPKYLFRKEGQNVTLSCEQNLNHDAMYWYRQDPGQGLRLIYYSQIVNDFQKGDIAEGYSVSREKKESFPLTVTSAQKNPTAFYLCASSIIFTVYQPQHFGDGTRLSIL.

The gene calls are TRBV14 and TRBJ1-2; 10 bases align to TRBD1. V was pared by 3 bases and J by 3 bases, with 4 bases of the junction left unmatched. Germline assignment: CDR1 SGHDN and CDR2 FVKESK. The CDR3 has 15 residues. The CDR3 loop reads CASSHRTGGYYGYTF. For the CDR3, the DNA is TGTGCCAGCAGCCACCGGACAGGGGGATACTATGGCTACACCTTC.

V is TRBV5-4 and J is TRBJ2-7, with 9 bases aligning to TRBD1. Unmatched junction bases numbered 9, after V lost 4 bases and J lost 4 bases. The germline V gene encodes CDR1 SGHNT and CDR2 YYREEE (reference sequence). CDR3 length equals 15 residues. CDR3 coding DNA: TGTGCCAGCAGCAAGCCGGGACAGGGAGATTACGAGCAGTACTTC. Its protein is CASSKPGQGDYEQYF.